The rows below give T cell receptor beta chains drawn from one sample of a study of blood T cell repertoires in COVID-19. Using immunoSEQ multiplex PCR, the repertoire was profiled, and TCRdb retains in-frame clones only, with some absent. Among about 240,000 clones, roughly nine tenths were seen once, and the ten largest hold less than 8%. Material: peripheral blood. The receptors come from a man aged 55 to 70 with acute or convalescent COVID-19. The CDR3 runs from the conserved cysteine through the conserved F or W. A D gene is named only where the DNA matches it firmly. Only part of the rows carry a size: once, few, many, or a class if the clone is expanded.

J gene: TRBJ2-7
clone size: once
D gene: TRBD2
V gene: TRBV7-9
CDR3 DNA: TGTGCCAGCAGCCCCAGACTAGCGACCTCCTACGAGCAGTACTTC
CDR3 protein: CASSPRLATSYEQYF

J gene: TRBJ1-4
clone size: once
D gene: NA
V gene: TRBV5-1
CDR3 DNA: TGCGCCAGCAGCTTGGGAGGGCAACGTGAAAAACTGTTTTTT
CDR3 protein: CASSLGGQREKLFF

J gene: TRBJ1-5
clone size: NA
D gene: NA
V gene: TRBV3-1/TRBV3-2
CDR3 DNA: TGTGCCAGCAGCGGACAGCACAATCAGCCCCAGCATTTT
CDR3 protein: CASSGQHNQPQHF

J gene: TRBJ2-2
clone size: NA
D gene: NA
V gene: TRBV27
CDR3 DNA: TGTGCCAGCAGTTTACAGGCAGGGCGGACCGGGGAGCTGTTTTTT
CDR3 protein: CASSLQAGRTGELFF

J gene: TRBJ1-6
clone size: once
D gene: NA
V gene: TRBV6-5
CDR3 DNA: TGTGCCAGCAGTTATGCAGACGGGTTAAATTCACCCCTCCACTTT
CDR3 protein: CASSYADGLNSPLHF

J gene: TRBJ1-2
clone size: NA
D gene: NA
V gene: TRBV28
CDR3 DNA: TGTGCCAGCAGTTTACTGGGGCAGTTAAGAGACTATGGCTACACCTTC
CDR3 protein: CASSLLGQLRDYGYTF

J gene: TRBJ2-3
clone size: NA
D gene: NA
V gene: TRBV5-4
CDR3 DNA: TGTGCCAGCAGCTGGACTGGCGGGTCGCAGTATTTT
CDR3 protein: CASSWTGGSQYF

J gene: TRBJ2-7
clone size: NA
D gene: NA
V gene: TRBV6-2/TRBV6-3
CDR3 DNA: TGTGCCAGCAGCTCTATGAGCTACGAGCAGTACTTC
CDR3 protein: CASSSMSYEQYF

J gene: TRBJ2-5
clone size: once
D gene: NA
V gene: TRBV18
CDR3 DNA: TGTGCCAGCGCGCCTAACGGGGGTGTGGAGACCCAGTACTTC
CDR3 protein: CASAPNGGVETQYF

J gene: TRBJ2-4
clone size: NA
D gene: NA
V gene: TRBV5-4
CDR3 DNA: TGTGCCAGCAGCTTGTCCAGCGCTCCCAAAAACATTCAGTACTTC
CDR3 protein: CASSLSSAPKNIQYF

J gene: TRBJ2-1
clone size: once
D gene: TRBD2
V gene: TRBV18
CDR3 DNA: TGTGCCAGCTCACTAACTAGCGGGATCTACAATGAGCAGTTCTTC
CDR3 protein: CASSLTSGIYNEQFF

J gene: TRBJ1-1
clone size: NA
D gene: NA
V gene: TRBV6-2/TRBV6-3
CDR3 DNA: TGTGCCAGCAGTCTACAGATCACTGAAGCTTTCTTT
CDR3 protein: CASSLQITEAFF

J gene: TRBJ2-6
clone size: NA
D gene: NA
V gene: TRBV21-1
CDR3 DNA: TGTGCCAGCAGCAACGGCTGGACAGGGAGAGCCAACGTCCTGACTTTC
CDR3 protein: CASSNGWTGRANVLTF

J gene: TRBJ1-2
clone size: NA
D gene: TRBD1
V gene: TRBV7-9
CDR3 DNA: TGTGCCAGCAGCTTTGACAGGGGGCGAAACTATGGCTACACCTTC
CDR3 protein: CASSFDRGRNYGYTF

J gene: TRBJ1-1
clone size: NA
D gene: NA
V gene: TRBV9
CDR3 DNA: TGTGCCAGCAGCGTAGGATGGAATGTCCCAGGGTCGATGAACACTGAAGCTTTCTTT
CDR3 protein: CASSVGWNVPGSMNTEAFF

J gene: TRBJ1-2
clone size: few
D gene: NA
V gene: TRBV6-5
CDR3 DNA: TGTGCCAGCATGTCGGGGTCCCTAGGCTACACCTTC
CDR3 protein: CASMSGSLGYTF

J gene: TRBJ2-1
clone size: once
D gene: TRBD2
V gene: TRBV7-3
CDR3 DNA: TGTGCCAGCAGCTCCCGAGAGAAGGGAGGGTACAATGAGCAGTTCTTC
CDR3 protein: CASSSREKGGYNEQFF

J gene: TRBJ1-4
clone size: NA
D gene: NA
V gene: TRBV7-8
CDR3 DNA: TGTGCCAGCAGCTTAACAGCAACTAATGAAAAACTGTTTTTT
CDR3 protein: CASSLTATNEKLFF

J gene: TRBJ2-2
clone size: NA
D gene: TRBD1
V gene: TRBV3-1/TRBV3-2
CDR3 DNA: TGTGCCAGCAGCCCCGGACAGGGGGTCCCCTCGGGCACCGGGGAGCTGTTTTTT
CDR3 protein: CASSPGQGVPSGTGELFF

J gene: TRBJ1-6
clone size: NA
D gene: NA
V gene: TRBV5-6
CDR3 DNA: TGTGCCAGCAGCCCTACAGGTTTTGGGTCACCCCTCCACTTT
CDR3 protein: CASSPTGFGSPLHF

J gene: TRBJ1-3
clone size: once
D gene: TRBD1
V gene: TRBV30
CDR3 DNA: TGTGCCGGACAGGGGGTTGGGGACACCATATATTTT
CDR3 protein: CAGQGVGDTIYF

J gene: TRBJ1-5
clone size: NA
D gene: NA
V gene: TRBV29-1
CDR3 DNA: TGCAGCGTTGAAGTACAGGAAGGTCAGCCCCAGCATTTT
CDR3 protein: CSVEVQEGQPQHF

J gene: TRBJ2-3
clone size: NA
D gene: NA
V gene: TRBV27
CDR3 DNA: TGTGCCAGCAGCGGGGCAGATACGCAGTATTTT
CDR3 protein: CASSGADTQYF

J gene: TRBJ2-1
clone size: NA
D gene: NA
V gene: TRBV24-1
CDR3 DNA: TGTGCCACCAGTGACTCTGTTACGGGAGCCTACAATGAGCAGTTCTTC
CDR3 protein: CATSDSVTGAYNEQFF

J gene: TRBJ2-3
clone size: NA
D gene: NA
V gene: TRBV14
CDR3 DNA: TGTGCCAGCAGCCAGCGCGTCCCCCCAGATACGCAGTATTTT
CDR3 protein: CASSQRVPPDTQYF

J gene: TRBJ2-2
clone size: NA
D gene: NA
V gene: TRBV7-3
CDR3 DNA: TGTGCCAGCAGCTTAAGAACGGGCACCGGGGAGCTGTTTTTT
CDR3 protein: CASSLRTGTGELFF

J gene: TRBJ2-7
clone size: NA
D gene: NA
V gene: TRBV14
CDR3 DNA: TGTGCCAGCAGCCAAGGGCTTACCTACGAGCAGTACTTC
CDR3 protein: CASSQGLTYEQYF

J gene: TRBJ2-5
clone size: NA
D gene: NA
V gene: TRBV18
CDR3 DNA: TGTGCCAGCTCACCAGTGATAGCGGTCCCAGAGACCCAGTACTTC
CDR3 protein: CASSPVIAVPETQYF

J gene: TRBJ2-1
clone size: NA
D gene: NA
V gene: TRBV14
CDR3 DNA: TGTGCCAGCAGCCAAGAATGGAGCATCGATGAGCAGTTCTTC
CDR3 protein: CASSQEWSIDEQFF

J gene: TRBJ1-5
clone size: few
D gene: NA
V gene: TRBV30
CDR3 DNA: TGTGCCTGGAGTGTGTCCGGTGTCAATCAGCCCCAGCATTTT
CDR3 protein: CAWSVSGVNQPQHF

J gene: TRBJ2-1
clone size: NA
D gene: NA
V gene: TRBV28
CDR3 DNA: TGTGCCAGCAGTGACGGACAAGACTTTCAAGACAATGAGCAGTTCTTC
CDR3 protein: CASSDGQDFQDNEQFF

J gene: TRBJ2-1
clone size: NA
D gene: NA
V gene: TRBV20-1
CDR3 DNA: TGCAGTGCTGGTGCTATCTTCATCTTACCCAATGAGCAGTTCTTC
CDR3 protein: CSAGAIFILPNEQFF